The clone carrying this TCR beta chain was counted a few times. Its antigen is unknown. The CDR3 consists of 18 residues. Germline CDR1 reads SGDLS; CDR2 reads YYNGEE. V was cut by 0 bases and J by 3 bases, with 21 bases left in between. This specimen belongs to a study of post-analysis software for immune sequencing data. Study-wide points: Included in a set of about five TRBV segments more frequent in patients than controls were TRBV5-6, TRBV5-1 and TRBV20-1.

The TCR beta cDNA libraries carried unique molecular identifiers. TCRdb fed the PCR reads into MiXCR, producing one record per CDR3 protein. In the table there are hundreds of thousands of distinct CDR3 sequences, about 32% of which are singletons. The chain recombines TRBV9 with TRBJ1-1, with D unresolved. This clonotype originated in a girl aged 5 to 17 with multiple sclerosis. The specimen sequenced was blood. The CDR3 protein is CASSVGKQPFIKDTEAFF. CDR3 coding DNA: TGTGCCAGCAGCGTAGGGAAGCAGCCGTTCATTAAGGACACTGAAGCTTTCTTT. The variable domain in full, with the rest retrieved from reference TRBV9 and TRBJ1-1, is DSGVTQTPKHLITATGQRVTLRCSPRSGDLSVYWYQQSLDQGLQFLIQYYNGEERAKGNILERFSAQQFPDLHSELNLSSLELGDSALYFCASSVGKQPFIKDTEAFFGQGTRLTVV.